The present T cell receptor (beta chain) was sequenced within a study of glioma-infiltrating T cells after dendritic cell vaccination. CDR3 length equals 15 residues. J gave up 4 bases and V 4 bases, and 7 bases lay outside the gene matches. CDR1 LNHDA and CDR2 SQIVND come from the germline V gene (reference sequence). The immunoSEQ assay amplified TCRB CDR3 from up to 2 ug DNA. Profiling relied on immunoSEQ multiplex PCR, and the TCRdb table lists in-frame clones only, not all of them. Counted here are under 100,000 clones, more than 75% occurring once; the ten biggest clones make up roughly 2.9%. This clone was found a few times. Blood PBMC samples: pre-vaccination, two weeks post third vaccination, and at tumor progression.

Sequencing used blood, obtained before dendritic cell vaccination. This clonotype was sampled from a human donor with glioblastoma. The V call is TRBV19, the J call TRBJ1-5, with 7 bases aligning to TRBD1. The CDR3 nucleotides are TGTGCCAGTAGTAGGTCCCGGGACAGTAATCAGCCCCAGCATTTT. It specifies CASSRSRDSNQPQHF. The variable domain in full, completed from reference TRBV19 and TRBJ1-5, reads DGGITQSPKYLFRKEGQNVTLSCEQNLNHDAMYWYRQDPGQGLRLIYYSQIVNDFQKGDIAEGYSVSREKKESFPLTVTSAQKNPTAFYLCASSRSRDSNQPQHFGDGTRLSIL.